This TCR beta chain was found in a study of beta chain features in type 1 diabetes. At the level of the study: In all, about 100,000,000 sorted cells from all samples were analyzed.

As every portion of the isolated RNA was reverse transcribed, the sequencing read expressed TCRB transcripts. Clones were read by immunoSEQ multiplex PCR, and TCRdb kept only the in-frame ones, dropping some. The repertoire consists of some 190,000 clones, with 6.5% to 9.5% occurring once and the leading ten covering approximately 1%. Study conclusions and caveats: Lower insertion and higher deletion counts appeared at VDJ junctions in type 1 diabetes patients. A closer apparent resemblance between naive, central memory and Treg TCRB repertoires was seen in patients than in healthy donors. All four CD4+ subsets from Type 1 diabetes patients carried moderately but significantly shorter TCRB CDR3s.

This clone was counted between two and nine times. Antigen: not known. Once sorted, every population was more than 95% pure. The germline V gene encodes CDR1 SGDLS and CDR2 YYNGEE. This CDR3 comprises 14 residues. Trimming took 4 bases from V and 1 from J; bases not matched to a gene: 4. The clonotype originates from a woman in her thirties or forties with type 1 diabetes. The chain employs TRBV9 and TRBJ1-1; TRBD1 matches 7 bases. The sample was central memory CD4+ T cells from blood. CDR3 protein: CASSNRDRNTEAFF. The CDR3 DNA follows: TGTGCCAGCAGCAACCGGGACAGGAACACTGAAGCTTTCTTT. Filled out from reference TRBV9 and TRBJ1-1, the complete variable domain reads DSGVTQTPKHLITATGQRVTLRCSPRSGDLSVYWYQQSLDQGLQFLIQYYNGEERAKGNILERFSAQQFPDLHSELNLSSLELGDSALYFCASSNRDRNTEAFFGQGTRLTVV.